The 28 T cell receptor beta chains below come from one sample, sequenced in a study of blood T cell repertoires in COVID-19. Sequenced by immunoSEQ multiplex PCR; TCRdb stores in-frame clones only, minus some. Found here are roughly 100,000 clones, approximately 80% of them singletons; the top ten hold over 8.5%. The sample consisted of peripheral blood. These receptors all stem from a woman aged 70 to 79 with acute or convalescent COVID-19.

The V gene is TRBV6-5, the J gene TRBJ1-2; weak D call: TRBD1 (5 bases). Germline CDR1 is MNHEY and CDR2 is SVGAGI. CDR3 length: 15 residues. Trimming shortened V by 7 bases and J by 6 bases, and 21 bases separated the two germline ends. CDR3 coding DNA: TGTGCCAGCACCGGGAGGAGAGACAGTCTGAATGGCTACACCTTC. Amino acids: CASTGRRDSLNGYTF.

V and J are TRBV10-3 and TRBJ2-1; D is uncertain. V was cut by 6 bases and J by 2 bases, with 8 bases left in between. Germline assignment: CDR1 ENHRY and CDR2 SYGVKD. The CDR3 covers 13 residues. CDR3 nucleotides: TGTGCCATCAGGGCAGGTGCCTACAATGAGCAGTTCTTC. Residues: CAIRAGAYNEQFF.

This clone was detected only a few times. The J gene is TRBJ2-1, the V gene TRBV20-1; 10 positions agree with TRBD2. CDR3 length: 16 amino acids. Germline V gene sequence: CDR1 DFQATT, CDR2 SNEGSKA (reference sequence). The J segment lost 2 bases and the V segment lost 3 bases, leaving 7 bases of the junction unmatched. This chain's CDR3 is CSASRGSGRAYNEQFF. In DNA, the CDR3 is TGCAGTGCTAGTAGGGGCAGCGGGAGGGCCTACAATGAGCAGTTCTTC.

This chain uses TRBV28 with TRBJ1-5, with 8 bases aligning to TRBD1. Germline assignment: CDR1 MDHEN and CDR2 SYDVKM. The CDR3 is made up of 15 amino acids. J was trimmed by 7 bases and V by 5 bases; bases with no gene match: 10. In DNA, the CDR3 is TGTGCCAGCAGTCTCGGGACAGGTATTTTACAGCCCCAGCATTTT. This gives the protein CASSLGTGILQPQHF. The full variable domain, completed using reference TRBV28 and TRBJ1-5, is DVKVTQSSRYLVKRTGEKVFLECVQDMDHENMFWYRQDPGLGLRLIYFSYDVKMKEKGDIPEGYSVSREKKERFSLILESASTNQTSMYLCASSLGTGILQPQHFGDGTRLSIL.

The chain uses TRBV5-8 and TRBJ1-6, with TRBD1 identical over 7 bases. CDR1 is SGHTS and CDR2 is YDEGEE in the germline V gene. The ends lost 2 bases at V and 10 bases at J; junction bases unmatched: 6. The CDR3 runs to 14 residues. The CDR3 loop reads CASSFRQGNSPLHF. The CDR3 DNA reads TGTGCCAGCAGCTTCCGACAGGGCAACTCACCCCTCCACTTT.

This chain joins TRBV30 and TRBJ1-2; D is possibly TRBD1 (6 bases). The V end was cut by 1 base, the J end by 5 bases, with 14 bases between. Germline values: CDR1 GTSNPN, CDR2 SVGIG (reference sequence). This CDR3 is 14 amino acids long. The DNA for the CDR3 is TGTGCCTGGAGTGGGACAGCCCTTACTTATGGCTACACCTTC. As protein: CAWSGTALTYGYTF.

V gene TRBV6-6 combines with J gene TRBJ2-7, with D perhaps TRBD2 (5 bases). Trimming stripped 2 bases from V and 0 bases from J, with 8 bases between. CDR1 MNHNY and CDR2 SVGAGI come from the germline V gene (reference sequence). CDR3 size: 14 residues. The CDR3 loop is CASSYPGSSYEQYF. For the CDR3, the DNA is TGTGCCAGCAGTTACCCTGGGAGCTCCTACGAGCAGTACTTC.

V is TRBV7-2 and J is TRBJ2-5; 7 bases line up with TRBD2. With V trimmed by 1 base and J by 3 bases, 2 bases remained unmatched. CDR1 and CDR2 from the germline V gene are SGHTA and FQGNSA. The CDR3 runs to 14 residues. CDR3 DNA: TGTGCCAGCAGCTTAGGGCTAGCGGAAGAGACCCAGTACTTC. Residues: CASSLGLAEETQYF.

The DNA of the CDR3 is TGTGCCAGCAGCTCTACCAAGGGGTTGTCGCGCAATGAGCAGTTCTTC. It codes for CASSSTKGLSRNEQFF. V and J are TRBV11-2 and TRBJ2-1; TRBD1 might be the D (5 bases). V shed 4 bases and J shed 6 bases, with 19 bases lying between them. The CDR3 is 16 amino acids. The germline CDR1 and CDR2 sequences are SGHAT and FQNNGV.

This chain joins TRBV11-3 and TRBJ2-1; 11 nucleotides agree with TRBD2. The CDR3 is made up of 16 amino acids. The ends lost 1 base at V and 6 bases at J; junction bases unmatched: 5. Germline V gene lookup returns CDR1 SGHNT and CDR2 YENEEA. CDR3 sequence (DNA): TGTGCCAGCAGCTTAGGGGTTAGCGGGAGGGCCAATGAGCAGTTCTTC. Its translation: CASSLGVSGRANEQFF.

This chain joins TRBV10-3 and TRBJ1-5, with D possibly matching TRBD1 (5 bases). This CDR3 has 15 residues. Germline V CDR1 and CDR2: ENHRY, SYGVKD. V was cut by 5 bases and J by 2 bases, with 13 bases left in between. In nucleotides, the CDR3 is TGTGCCATCAGTCCTCAGGGAGGAGGCAATCAGCCCCAGCATTTT. Protein product: CAISPQGGGNQPQHF.

The chain recombines TRBV5-1 with TRBJ2-1; 13 bases agree with TRBD2. Per the germline V gene, CDR1 is SGHRS and CDR2 is YFSETQ. V was pared by 2 bases and J by 7 bases, with 12 bases of the junction left unmatched. CDR3 length: 18 residues. CDR3 coding DNA: TGCGCCAGCAGCTTCTATGGGGGAGGGACTAGCGGGAATAATGAGCAGTTCTTC. Protein: CASSFYGGGTSGNNEQFF.

The rearrangement joins TRBV2 to TRBJ1-5; D is perhaps TRBD1 (5 bases). The V end was cut by 6 bases, the J end by 0 bases, with 9 bases between. CDR1 is SNHLY, CDR2 FYNNEI, per germline. The CDR3 has 14 amino acids. The CDR3 bases are TGTGCCAGCAGCTCAGGGATTAGCAATCAGCCCCAGCATTTT. Its translation: CASSSGISNQPQHF. Based on the CDR3 plus reference TRBV2 and TRBJ1-5, the full variable domain is EPEVTQTPSHQVTQMGQEVILRCVPISNHLYFYWYRQILGQKVEFLVSFYNNEISEKSEIFDDQFSVERPDGSNFTLKIRSTKLEDSAMYFCASSSGISNQPQHFGDGTRLSIL.

This clone was seen a few times. The chain couples TRBV2 to TRBJ1-1, with D perhaps TRBD1 (5 bases). The CDR3 contains 15 residues. CDR1 is SNHLY, CDR2 FYNNEI, per germline. V shed 6 bases and J shed 4 bases, with 18 bases lying between them. The CDR3 spells CASRVVAGLVTEAFF. CDR3 nucleotide sequence: TGTGCCAGCAGGGTTGTGGCAGGGTTGGTCACTGAAGCTTTCTTT.

This rearrangement joins TRBV28 to TRBJ2-5; possibly TRBD1 for D (6 bases). The CDR3 is 16 residues long. Germline CDR1 is MDHEN and CDR2 is SYDVKM. Trimming cost V 7 bases and J 2 bases, with 20 bases left between them. The CDR3 spells CASTSRRGQVQETQYF. Here the CDR3 DNA reads TGTGCCAGCACCTCCCGAAGGGGACAAGTTCAAGAGACCCAGTACTTC.

This chain uses TRBV6-5 with TRBJ2-7; D perhaps matches TRBD2 (6 bases). The germline CDR1 and CDR2 sequences are MNHEY and SVGAGI. This CDR3 region has 14 residues. Between the trimmed V and J ends, which lost 7 bases and 4 bases, there was a span of 17 bases. This chain's CDR3 is CASKQPGLRYEQYF. The CDR3 DNA is TGTGCCAGCAAGCAGCCGGGACTCCGATACGAGCAGTACTTC.

The J gene is TRBJ1-6, the V gene TRBV6-1; the D gene is possibly TRBD1 (5 bases). There are 15 residues in the CDR3. The V gene lost 0 bases and the J gene lost 10 bases, with 13 bases spanning the gap. Germline-derived CDR1 and CDR2 are MNHNS and SASEGT. The CDR3 sequence is CASSEARQGLSPLHF. The CDR3 bases are TGTGCCAGCAGTGAAGCGAGGCAGGGTTTATCACCCCTCCACTTT.

The V and J genes are TRBV27 and TRBJ2-1, with TRBD1 matching over 7 bases. Germline loops: CDR1 MNHEY, CDR2 SMNVEV (reference sequence). This CDR3 has 14 amino acids. V gave up 3 bases and J gave up 7 bases; unmatched junction bases: 6. In DNA, the CDR3 is TGTGCCAGCAGTTTGTGGGACAGCCGGAATGAGCAGTTCTTC. Residues: CASSLWDSRNEQFF.

The chain carries TRBV27 and TRBJ2-7; D is unclear. The CDR3 is 12 amino acids. The V gene's germline CDR1 is MNHEY and CDR2 SMNVEV (reference sequence). Between the trimmed V and J ends, which lost 6 bases and 0 bases, there was a span of 6 bases. CDR3 residues: CASSRSSYEQYF. CDR3 DNA sequence: TGTGCCAGCAGCCGGAGCTCCTACGAGCAGTACTTC.

The chain recombines TRBV27 with TRBJ2-1; 9 bases agree with TRBD2. The CDR3 is 15 amino acids. The germline V gene has CDR1 MNHEY and CDR2 SMNVEV (reference sequence). Trimming cost V 6 bases and J 4 bases; bases outside gene matches: 7. CDR3 amino acids: CASRRLAEIYNEQFF. Here the CDR3 DNA reads TGTGCCAGCAGAAGACTAGCGGAAATATACAATGAGCAGTTCTTC.

The chain joins TRBV7-2 to TRBJ2-1; TRBD2 aligns across 13 bases. Trimming at V came to 5 bases and at J to 8 bases, leaving 12 bases not matched to a gene. The V gene's germline CDR1 is SGHTA and CDR2 FQGNSA. There are 17 residues in the CDR3. In DNA form, the CDR3 reads TGTGCCAGCAGCCATACTAGCGGGAGGGGAACTTTCTATGAGCAGTTCTTC. Its translation is CASSHTSGRGTFYEQFF.

The chain couples TRBV19 to TRBJ1-6; 7 nucleotides align to TRBD1. Germline-derived CDR1 and CDR2 are LNHDA and SQIVND (reference sequence). CDR3 length: 16 amino acids. After removal of 5 bases from V and 5 bases from J, the junction contained 9 bases not matched to a gene. CDR3 sequence (DNA): TGTGCCAGTAGTCGTTCTCGGGACAGCAATAATTCACCCCTCCACTTT. Its translation: CASSRSRDSNNSPLHF.

The chain combines TRBV13 with TRBJ2-2; possible D gene TRBD1, 6 bases. Germline CDR1 reads PRHDT; CDR2 reads FYEKMQ (reference sequence). The V end was cut by 3 bases, the J end by 1 base, with 9 bases between. The length of the CDR3 is 15 residues. CDR3 sequence reads: CASSFRQVNTGELFF. The CDR3 DNA reads as TGTGCCAGCAGCTTTCGACAGGTGAACACCGGGGAGCTGTTTTTT.

The chain combines TRBV7-9 with TRBJ2-1; TRBD1 matches at 12 bases. V was clipped by 3 bases and J by 5 bases; unmatched bases: 2. Per germline, CDR1 SEHNR and CDR2 FQNEAQ (reference sequence). The CDR3 runs 15 residues. The CDR3 DNA sequence: TGTGCCAGCAGCTTGGGACAGGGGGCCAACAATGAGCAGTTCTTC. It yields the protein CASSLGQGANNEQFF. The whole variable domain, remainder taken from reference TRBV7-9 and TRBJ2-1, is DTGVSQNPRHKITKRGQNVTFRCDPISEHNRLYWYRQTLGQGPEFLTYFQNEAQLEKSRLLSDRFSAERPKGSFSTLEIQRTEQGDSAMYLCASSLGQGANNEQFFGPGTRLTVL.

The chain combines TRBV27 with TRBJ1-1, with 9 bases matching TRBD1. Trimming cost V 5 bases and J 3 bases; bases outside gene matches: 7. Germline V gene data show CDR1 as MNHEY and CDR2 as SMNVEV (reference sequence). The CDR3 extends over 15 amino acids. The CDR3 here is CASSPRTGADTEAFF. In DNA, the CDR3 is TGTGCCAGCAGTCCCCGGACAGGGGCGGACACTGAAGCTTTCTTT.

The rearrangement joins TRBV9 to TRBJ2-3; TRBD2 aligns across 12 bases. Losses at the gene ends were 0 bases for V and 4 bases for J; bases not matched to a gene: 6. Germline CDR1 and CDR2: SGDLS and YYNGEE. There are 17 residues in the CDR3. The CDR3 DNA sequence: TGTGCCAGCAGCGTAGCTCCACTAGCGGGAGGCGCAGATACGCAGTATTTT. Protein: CASSVAPLAGGADTQYF.

The chain combines TRBV9 with TRBJ2-1, with 8 bases identical to TRBD2. Trimming took 3 bases from V and 1 from J; bases not matched to a gene: 6. The CDR3 covers 16 residues. CDR1 is SGDLS, CDR2 YYNGEE, per germline. The CDR3 loop is CASSAQGGRSYNEQFF. In nucleotides, the CDR3 is TGTGCCAGCAGCGCCCAAGGCGGGAGGTCCTACAATGAGCAGTTCTTC.

In this sample, this clone turned up a few times. V and J are TRBV5-6 and TRBJ1-2, with TRBD1 matching over 10 bases. Germline CDR1 reads SGHDT; CDR2 reads YYEEEE. The CDR3 loop spans 15 amino acids. The V and J ends lost 3 bases and 6 bases, in that order; junction bases with no gene match: 8. The DNA of the CDR3 is TGTGCCAGCAGCTGGGGGACAGGGGCTGCAGATGGCTACACCTTC. This encodes CASSWGTGAADGYTF.